The following is a TCR beta chain sequence with its context. It has no known antigen specificity. The input lacks base qualities; no much larger clone sits a single base away. Other DNA variants within this sample encode the same CDR3. The sample belongs to a study of blood T cell repertoires in COVID-19 (dated by TCRdb to about 2020). For the wider study: The collaborator samples originated in the United States, Italy and Spain and spanned the acute and convalescent phases of COVID-19. The prospective study material was composed of cDNA or gDNA derived from T cells, B-cell-depleted T cells, or PBMCs. Subjects who had been exposed to COVID-19, were actively infected with it, or had recovered from it provided the deeply sampled blood TCRbeta repertoires that made up the dataset. The repertoires were made available in a free public database intended to serve as a resource for research on the immune response to SARS-CoV-2. The samples were drawn from the first 160 participants of the ongoing ImmuneRACE study and from under 1,500 subjects provided by 6 global collaborators. Nearly every sample came with metadata listing a de-identified subject ID, COVID-19 status, age in years and sex. Where available, HLA class I and class II types were taken from metadata supplied by the sample provider and were not determined by assay-based typing.

Each collaborating institution followed its own protocols to collect whole blood in K2EDTA tubes. Collaborator samples were shipped for TCRbeta analysis as frozen whole blood, isolated PBMCs, or DNA extracted from either sample type. Broad study findings and their caveats: Clinical and demographic metadata were provided uncurated, with the amount varying by source and participant.

The CDR3 contains 15 residues, cysteine and phenylalanine counted. Only the CDR3 DNA is retained, 45 bases long and in frame from the first base. Reading the germline V gene gives CDR1 SGHTA and CDR2 FQGTGA. The V end gives up 2 bases and the J end 0 bases, leaving 1 base in the junction not matched to a gene. The immunoSEQ Assay, a bias-controlled multiplex PCR, was used to amplify TCRbeta CDR3 regions from genomic DNA. Per the source publication's procedure: Nucleated cell counts per sample were estimated from amplification of reference gene primers within the assay. To quantify the absolute abundance of each unique TCRbeta CDR3 rearrangement, sequence reads were collapsed and filtered. For each sample, productive Simpson clonality was calculated as the square root of Simpson's diversity index across productive rearrangements. The clones in this table, taken by TCRdb from immuneACCESS, are in-frame only. Not every clone is retained; where verified, under half of the shortfall comes from an unresolved V gene, and the cause of the rest is unknown. The D gene and trimming were derived from the DNA, and the V and J assignments and clone size from that table. The sample profile shows approximately 38,000 clones; just under 85% of them were found once. The ten largest clones take up 24% of the sample.

The chain is assembled from TRBV7-3 and TRBJ2-3, with 8 bases matching TRBD2. Sequencing was performed on peripheral blood. This TCR came from a human donor with acute or convalescent COVID-19. The donor label of this sample is uncertain. The sequence in DNA is TGTGCCAGCAGCTTAGCGGGAGGTAGCACAGATACGCAGTATTTT. The resulting protein is CASSLAGGSTDTQYF.